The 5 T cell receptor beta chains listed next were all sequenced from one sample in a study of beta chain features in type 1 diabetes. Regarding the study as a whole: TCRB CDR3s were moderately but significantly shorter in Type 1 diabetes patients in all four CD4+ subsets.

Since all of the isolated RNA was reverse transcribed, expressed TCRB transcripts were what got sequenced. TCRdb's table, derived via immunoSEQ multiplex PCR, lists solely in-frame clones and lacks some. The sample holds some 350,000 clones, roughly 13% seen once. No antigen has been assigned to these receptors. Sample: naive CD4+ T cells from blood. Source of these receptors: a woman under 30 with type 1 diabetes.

The CDR3 region has the DNA TGTGCCAGCTCACCACCGGTGGGAGGCGTCACCGGGGAGCTGTTTTTT. Protein: CASSPPVGGVTGELFF. The genes are TRBV18 and TRBJ2-2; D might be TRBD2 (6 bases). The CDR3 spans 16 residues. V dropped 0 bases and J dropped 4 bases, with 12 bases sitting between them. The germline gives CDR1 KGHSH, CDR2 LQKENI.

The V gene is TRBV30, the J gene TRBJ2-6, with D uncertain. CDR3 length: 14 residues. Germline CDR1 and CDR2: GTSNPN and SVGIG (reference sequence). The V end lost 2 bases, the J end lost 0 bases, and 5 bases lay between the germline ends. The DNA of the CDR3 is TGTGCCTGGAGTAGAGACTCTGGGGCCAACGTCCTGACTTTC. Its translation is CAWSRDSGANVLTF.

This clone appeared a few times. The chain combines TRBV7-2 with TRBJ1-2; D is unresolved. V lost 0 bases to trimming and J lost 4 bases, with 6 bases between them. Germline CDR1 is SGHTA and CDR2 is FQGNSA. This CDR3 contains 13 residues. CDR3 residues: CASSLAGVYGYTF. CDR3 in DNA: TGTGCCAGCAGCTTAGCTGGAGTCTATGGCTACACCTTC.

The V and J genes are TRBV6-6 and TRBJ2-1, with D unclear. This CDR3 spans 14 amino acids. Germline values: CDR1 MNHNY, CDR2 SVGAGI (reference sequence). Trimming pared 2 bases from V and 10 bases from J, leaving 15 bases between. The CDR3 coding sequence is TGTGCCAGCAGTTACCGTGAGTCATCCCACGAGCAGTTCTTC. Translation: CASSYRESSHEQFF.

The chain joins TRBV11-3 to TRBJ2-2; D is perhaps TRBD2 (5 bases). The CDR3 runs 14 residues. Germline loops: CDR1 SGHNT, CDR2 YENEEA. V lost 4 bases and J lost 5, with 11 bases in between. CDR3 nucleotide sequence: TGTGCCAGCAGCTCCCGGTCGGGAACCGGGGAGCTGTTTTTT. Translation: CASSSRSGTGELFF.